Below are 22 T cell receptor beta chains sequenced from a single sample in a study of blood T cell repertoires in COVID-19. The assay was immunoSEQ multiplex PCR, and TCRdb's table has in-frame clones only and misses some. The table lists some 60,000 clones, around four fifths of them singletons. Sequenced material: peripheral blood. The origin of the receptors is a human donor in a cohort sampled during active COVID-19.

The rearrangement uses TRBV7-2 and TRBJ1-4, with 7 bases matching TRBD1. There are 15 residues in the CDR3. Germline CDR1 reads SGHTA; CDR2 reads FQGNSA. V shed 5 bases, J shed 4 bases, and the junction held 7 bases outside the gene matches. The CDR3 reads CASSAEGQNNEKLFF. DNA of the CDR3: TGTGCCAGCAGCGCAGAGGGACAGAATAATGAAAAACTGTTTTTT.

J is TRBJ2-7 and V is TRBV19, with 9 bases fitting TRBD1. Losses at the gene ends were 8 bases for V and 3 bases for J; bases not matched to a gene: 8. Germline V gene data show CDR1 as LNHDA and CDR2 as SQIVND (reference sequence). This CDR3 has 14 amino acids. CDR3 sequence reads: CASSAGQGYYEQYF. The CDR3 DNA follows: TGTGCCAGTTCGGCGGGACAGGGTTACTACGAGCAGTACTTC.

V is TRBV28 and J is TRBJ2-7; 9 positions match TRBD2. After removal of 8 bases from V and 1 base from J, the junction contained 3 bases not matched to a gene. This CDR3 comprises 13 residues. Germline V gene lookup returns CDR1 MDHEN and CDR2 SYDVKM. Here the CDR3 reads CASRGLASYEQYF. CDR3 coding DNA: TGTGCCAGCCGGGGACTAGCTTCCTACGAGCAGTACTTC.

This chain joins TRBV11-3 and TRBJ2-3; tentatively, D is TRBD2 (7 bases). Germline V gene lookup returns CDR1 SGHNT and CDR2 YENEEA. V was pared by 3 bases and J by 0 bases, with 10 bases between. The CDR3 spans 15 residues. In nucleotides, the CDR3 is TGTGCCAGCAGCTTGGGGGGGGCTAGCACAGATACGCAGTATTTT. Amino acids: CASSLGGASTDTQYF. The full variable domain, rest sourced from reference TRBV11-3 and TRBJ2-3, is EAGVVQSPRYKIIEKKQPVAFWCNPISGHNTLYWYLQNLGQGPELLIRYENEEAVDDSQLPKDRFSAERLKGVDSTLKIQPAELGDSAVYLCASSLGGASTDTQYFGPGTRLTVL.

The rearrangement uses TRBV29-1 and TRBJ2-3; TRBD1 agrees at 9 bases. J lost 14 bases, V lost 2 bases, and 5 bases had no gene match. In germline, CDR1 is SQVTM, CDR2 ANQGSEA. The CDR3 is 11 amino acids. CDR3 residues: CSVERGQGWYF. CDR3 sequence (DNA): TGCAGCGTTGAACGTGGACAGGGGTGGTATTTT.

V is TRBV7-8 and J is TRBJ2-5; maybe TRBD1 (5 bases). Looked up from germline, CDR1 is SGHVS and CDR2 is FQNEAQ. V dropped 5 bases and J dropped 5 bases, with 21 bases sitting between them. The CDR3 extends over 16 amino acids. CDR3 sequence reads: CASSPNSQGIGETQYF. The CDR3 bases are TGTGCCAGCAGCCCTAATTCTCAGGGTATAGGTGAGACCCAGTACTTC. Full variable domain (missing parts from reference TRBV7-8 and TRBJ2-5): GAGVSQSPRYKVAKRGQDVALRCDPISGHVSLFWYQQALGQGPEFLTYFQNEAQLDKSGLPSDRFFAERPEGSVSTLKIQRTQQEDSAVYLCASSPNSQGIGETQYFGPGTRLLVL.

With regard to this clone: One end of the junction does not line up with germline, which may come from a read error. The J gene is TRBJ1-6, the V gene TRBV5-3; TRBD1 is a possible D gene (5 bases). TRBV5-3 falls under the ORF class, with uncertain function. The CDR3 is 17 amino acids. The CDR3 loop reads CARSPGTGVSYNSPLHF. Written as DNA, the CDR3 is TGTGCCAGAAGCCCCGGCACGGGGGTATCCTACAATTCACCCCTCCACTTT.

The chain joins TRBV7-6 to TRBJ1-6; 7 bases fit TRBD1. Germline V gene lookup returns CDR1 SGHVS and CDR2 FNYEAQ. This CDR3 region has 16 residues. V was clipped by 2 bases and J by 0 bases; unmatched bases: 1. The CDR3 is CASSLRDSSYNSPLHF. In DNA form, the CDR3 reads TGTGCCAGCAGCTTACGGGACAGCTCCTATAATTCACCCCTCCACTTT.

The chain employs TRBV3-1 (or the pseudogene TRBV3-2) and TRBJ1-1; TRBD1 is a possible D gene (6 bases). Trimming left V 0 bases short and J 5 bases short, with 10 bases between. The CDR3 has 14 residues. Germline assignment: CDR1 LGHDT and CDR2 YNNKEL (reference sequence). The CDR3 loop is CASSQDRGWTEAFF. CDR3 DNA sequence: TGTGCCAGCAGCCAAGACAGGGGTTGGACTGAAGCTTTCTTT.

This clone was counted once. The chain is built from TRBV11-2 and TRBJ1-1; 7 positions agree with TRBD1. The V and J ends lost 4 bases and 5 bases, in that order; junction bases with no gene match: 7. Germline V CDR1 and CDR2: SGHAT, FQNNGV. The length of the CDR3 is 14 residues. CDR3 amino acids: CASSWGDRKTEAFF. DNA of the CDR3: TGTGCCAGCAGCTGGGGGGACAGAAAGACTGAAGCTTTCTTT.

The chain couples TRBV6-5 to TRBJ2-3; D is unclear. The V end lost 6 bases, the J end lost 3 bases, and 4 bases lay between the germline ends. Germline lookup yields CDR1 MNHEY and CDR2 SVGAGI. The CDR3 has 11 residues. The CDR3 loop reads CASRSTDTQYF. The CDR3 DNA follows: TGTGCCAGCAGGTCAACAGATACGCAGTATTTT.

This clone was counted a single time. The chain joins TRBV29-1 to TRBJ2-7, with 10 bases fitting TRBD1. Germline V gene lookup returns CDR1 SQVTM and CDR2 ANQGSEA. V lost 4 bases and J lost 5; bases outside the gene matches: 11. The CDR3 is 15 amino acids. Written as DNA, the CDR3 is TGCAGCGTTGCCCCGACAGGGGGCCCCCAGGACGAGCAGTACTTC. This codes for CSVAPTGGPQDEQYF.

The chain employs TRBV5-1 and TRBJ1-6, with 9 bases lining up with TRBD1. This CDR3 comprises 15 residues. After removal of 4 bases from V and 9 bases from J, the junction contained 8 bases not matched to a gene. Germline V gives CDR1 SGHRS, CDR2 YFSETQ. DNA of the CDR3: TGCGCCAGCAGCGTCGGACAGGGGCAAGGTTCACCCCTCCACTTT. It is translated as CASSVGQGQGSPLHF.

This clone was counted once. The V call is TRBV6-5, the J call TRBJ2-3; TRBD2 might be the D (6 bases). This CDR3 spans 13 amino acids. Germline V gene sequence: CDR1 MNHEY, CDR2 SVGAGI. V lost 2 bases and J 4 bases, leaving 7 bases between the germline ends. This CDR3 is CASSYAGSDTQYF. The DNA of the CDR3 is TGTGCCAGCAGTTACGCGGGATCAGATACGCAGTATTTT.

The chain combines TRBV19 with TRBJ1-5; D gene ambiguous. Germline V gene sequence: CDR1 LNHDA, CDR2 SQIVND (reference sequence). V was pared by 7 bases and J by 4 bases, with 14 bases between. This CDR3 has 14 residues. This chain's CDR3 is CASKDSRVNQPQHF. The CDR3 DNA reads TGTGCCAGTAAAGATAGTCGGGTTAATCAGCCCCAGCATTTT. Filled out from reference TRBV19 and TRBJ1-5, the complete variable domain reads DGGITQSPKYLFRKEGQNVTLSCEQNLNHDAMYWYRQDPGQGLRLIYYSQIVNDFQKGDIAEGYSVSREKKESFPLTVTSAQKNPTAFYLCASKDSRVNQPQHFGDGTRLSIL.

The chain employs TRBV6-1 and TRBJ1-3, with TRBD1 identical over 8 bases. This CDR3 has 15 amino acids. Germline trimming cut 2 bases from V and 4 bases from J; bases unmatched to any gene: 4. Germline assignment: CDR1 MNHNS and CDR2 SASEGT. CDR3 DNA sequence: TGTGCCAGCAGTGAATCCGGGACAGGAGGAAACACCATATATTTT. Protein sequence: CASSESGTGGNTIYF.

The chain uses TRBV28 and TRBJ2-2; D gene unclear. CDR1 MDHEN and CDR2 SYDVKM come from the germline V gene. This CDR3 spans 12 amino acids. Trimming took off 5 bases at V and 1 base at J, with 2 bases between the two ends. CDR3 sequence: CASSQNTGELFF. The CDR3 nucleotides are TGTGCCAGCAGTCAGAACACCGGGGAGCTGTTTTTT.

CDR3 coding DNA: TGTGCCAGCAGTTTTCACTCCCCCGGACAGTCCTACGAGCAGTACTTC. This encodes CASSFHSPGQSYEQYF. V and J are TRBV6-6 and TRBJ2-7; tentatively, D is TRBD1 (6 bases). This CDR3 region has 16 residues. The V gene's germline CDR1 is MNHNY and CDR2 SVGAGI (reference sequence). V was trimmed by 4 bases and J by 1 base, leaving 17 bases between them.

The gene calls are TRBV21-1 and TRBJ1-1; the table's D call TRBD1 went unverified against the DNA. TRBV21-1 is reported as a pseudogene. The CDR3 has 14 residues. The CDR3 bases are TGTGCCAGCAGCAATAGACAGGCAAACACTGAAGCTTTCTTT. Amino acids: CASSNRQANTEAFF.

CDR3 sequence reads: CASSQTTSGENTGELFF. CDR3 DNA sequence: TGCGCCAGCAGCCAAACGACTAGCGGGGAGAACACCGGGGAGCTGTTTTTT. The chain combines TRBV4-1 with TRBJ2-2, with 11 bases fitting TRBD2. V gave up 2 bases and J gave up 1 base; unmatched junction bases: 3. Germline values: CDR1 MGHRA, CDR2 YSYEKL. The CDR3 has 17 residues.

The chain joins TRBV7-9 to TRBJ1-2, with 8 positions matching TRBD1. J gave up 4 bases and V 5 bases, and 9 bases lay outside the gene matches. CDR3 length equals 15 residues. CDR1 and CDR2 from the germline V gene are SEHNR and FQNEAQ (reference sequence). As DNA, the CDR3 is TGTGCCAGCAGCGGATTGACAGGGGATTTCTATGGCTACACCTTC. Translating gives CASSGLTGDFYGYTF.

V usage is TRBV6-5 and J usage is TRBJ2-2; D may be TRBD2 (6 bases). Germline assignment: CDR1 MNHEY and CDR2 SVGAGI. The CDR3 has 15 residues. Between the trimmed V and J ends, which lost 2 bases and 5 bases, there was a span of 12 bases. The CDR3 DNA reads TGTGCCAGCAGTTACCGACTAGTTGCAACCGGGGAGCTGTTTTTT. Its protein is CASSYRLVATGELFF.